The rows below give T cell receptor beta chains drawn from one sample of a study of blood T cell repertoires in COVID-19. Method: immunoSEQ multiplex PCR; TCRdb's copy keeps in-frame clones and lacks some. The data contain 95,000 to 150,000 clones, approximately 81% of them singletons. Sequencing used peripheral blood. Every receptor here comes from a man older than 75 with COVID-19, enrolled during active disease. Both conserved end residues are part of each CDR3. A D gene is named only where the DNA matches it firmly. Where a row states a size, it is once, few, many or the class of an expanded clone; other rows omit it.

clone size: once; D gene: .; V gene: TRBV7-2; J gene: TRBJ2-1; CDR3 DNA: TGTGCCAGCAGCCCCCAACAGAGCTTCTCCTACAATGAGCAGTTCTTC; CDR3 protein: CASSPQQSFSYNEQFF
clone size: .; D gene: .; V gene: TRBV13; J gene: TRBJ2-1; CDR3 DNA: TGTGCCAGCAGCCCACAGGGATGGGAGCAGTTCTTC; CDR3 protein: CASSPQGWEQFF
clone size: .; D gene: .; V gene: TRBV3-1/TRBV3-2; J gene: TRBJ1-2; CDR3 DNA: TGTGCCAGCAGCCAAGATCGAACGGGGAGAGGCTACACCTTC; CDR3 protein: CASSQDRTGRGYTF
clone size: few; D gene: .; V gene: TRBV19; J gene: TRBJ2-5; CDR3 DNA: TGTGCCAGTAGTATAGCCCGGGATTGGGAGACCCAGTACTTC; CDR3 protein: CASSIARDWETQYF
clone size: .; D gene: TRBD1; V gene: TRBV27; J gene: TRBJ1-5; CDR3 DNA: TGTGCCAGCAGTTCGACAGGGTATTATCAGCCCCAGCATTTT; CDR3 protein: CASSSTGYYQPQHF
clone size: .; D gene: .; V gene: TRBV2; J gene: TRBJ2-7; CDR3 DNA: TGTGCCAGCAGTGACGTGAGACTAAGGGACGAGCAGTACTTC; CDR3 protein: CASSDVRLRDEQYF
clone size: .; D gene: .; V gene: TRBV12-3/TRBV12-4; J gene: TRBJ1-2; CDR3 DNA: TGTGCCAGCAGTCTTGGGGAGGACTATGGCTACACCTTC; CDR3 protein: CASSLGEDYGYTF
clone size: .; D gene: .; V gene: TRBV6-6; J gene: TRBJ2-7; CDR3 DNA: TGTGCCAGCAGTTACTCGAGGGAGGGGGGTTACGAGCAGTACTTC; CDR3 protein: CASSYSREGGYEQYF
clone size: few; D gene: .; V gene: TRBV28; J gene: TRBJ2-1; CDR3 DNA: TGTGCCAGCAGTCCCTATCCGGTCTACAATGAGCAGTTCTTC; CDR3 protein: CASSPYPVYNEQFF
clone size: once; D gene: .; V gene: TRBV6-5; J gene: TRBJ1-3; CDR3 DNA: TGTGCCAGCACCTTTGTCCGGACAGAATTAAACACCATATATTTT; CDR3 protein: CASTFVRTELNTIYF
clone size: .; D gene: .; V gene: TRBV7-3; J gene: TRBJ2-3; CDR3 DNA: TGTGCCAGCAGCTTATCCGGCACAGATACGCAGTATTTT; CDR3 protein: CASSLSGTDTQYF
clone size: many; D gene: TRBD2; V gene: TRBV24-1; J gene: TRBJ2-1; CDR3 DNA: TGTGCCACCAGTGATCACGGACTAGCGGGACCACGCTACAATGAGCAGTTCTTC; CDR3 protein: CATSDHGLAGPRYNEQFF
clone size: .; D gene: TRBD1; V gene: TRBV11-2; J gene: TRBJ1-1; CDR3 DNA: TGTGCCAGCAGCTTTAACAGGGGCACTGAAGCTTTCTTT; CDR3 protein: CASSFNRGTEAFF